The entry that follows covers one T cell receptor (beta chain) sequence. Expressed TCRB transcripts were sequenced because the entire RNA isolate underwent reverse transcription. The protocol was immunoSEQ multiplex PCR, while the TCRdb copy is restricted to in-frame clones and leaves out a portion. The repertoire has around 500,000 clones, about an eighth of them found once; the top ten carry 0.046%. The sample belongs to a study of beta chain features in type 1 diabetes. The CDR3 extends over 14 amino acids. Trimming pared 1 base from V and 9 bases from J, leaving 13 bases between. Germline CDR1 and CDR2: LNHNV and YYDKDF (reference sequence).

The specimen sequenced was naive CD4+ T cells from blood. The clonotype was recovered from a woman aged 18-29 years in good health. The chain carries TRBV15 and TRBJ2-1; D unresolved. In nucleotides, the CDR3 is TGTGCCACCAGCAGAGCGGTTACGTTGGGTGAGCAGTTCTTC. Protein sequence: CATSRAVTLGEQFF.